This T cell receptor beta chain was found in a study of T cell responses to AZD1222 COVID-19 vaccine. Findings and caveats of the study: It should be noted that donors were predominantly white British and more often female, and clonal diversity was possibly underestimated. Repertoire sampling was restricted to post-peak T cell response timepoints. Spike-wide vaccine-associated CD4 TCRs dominated at 160-218 and 743-854.

Analysis merged second doses at about 4 or about 12 weeks. In regard to this clone: Its target is unknown.

TCRdb's table, derived via immunoSEQ multiplex PCR, lists solely in-frame clones and lacks some. The data contain about 130,000 clones, approximately 91% of them seen just once; the ten biggest clones take up about 1.9%. The germline gives CDR1 SEHNR, CDR2 FQNEAQ (reference sequence). The CDR3 has 12 residues. With 3 bases removed from V and 5 bases from J, the gap between germline ends came to 7 bases. The chain uses TRBV7-9 and TRBJ2-5; D remains ambiguous. The sample was peripheral blood, taken 28 days after the second AZD1222 dose. The receptor's source is an adult who received the AZD1222 COVID-19 vaccine. The CDR3 region is CASSFDGETQYF. The DNA of the CDR3 is TGTGCCAGCAGCTTCGACGGCGAGACCCAGTACTTC.